This T cell receptor beta chain was captured in a study of identical twins. The germline V gene has CDR1 SGHDT and CDR2 YYEEEE. The CDR3 is made up of 15 amino acids. J lost 5 bases, V lost 3 bases, and 9 bases had no gene match. The authors used template switching to add a universal primer site and gave cDNA unique molecular identifiers. TCRdb re-called the 5' RACE reads with MiXCR, one entry per CDR3 protein. The sample consists of hundreds of thousands of distinct CDR3 sequences, 9% to 15% of them appearing once. Healthy Caucasian individuals made up all the donors. These data were also filed under a second study, of yellow fever vaccine responses in identical twins.

Sequencing was performed on PBMCs. This chain joins TRBV5-6 and TRBJ2-5; 8 bases map to TRBD1. The sequence was collected from a young woman in good health. CDR3: CASSSTGVASETQYF. The DNA of the CDR3 is TGTGCCAGCAGCTCGACAGGGGTGGCAAGCGAGACCCAGTACTTC.